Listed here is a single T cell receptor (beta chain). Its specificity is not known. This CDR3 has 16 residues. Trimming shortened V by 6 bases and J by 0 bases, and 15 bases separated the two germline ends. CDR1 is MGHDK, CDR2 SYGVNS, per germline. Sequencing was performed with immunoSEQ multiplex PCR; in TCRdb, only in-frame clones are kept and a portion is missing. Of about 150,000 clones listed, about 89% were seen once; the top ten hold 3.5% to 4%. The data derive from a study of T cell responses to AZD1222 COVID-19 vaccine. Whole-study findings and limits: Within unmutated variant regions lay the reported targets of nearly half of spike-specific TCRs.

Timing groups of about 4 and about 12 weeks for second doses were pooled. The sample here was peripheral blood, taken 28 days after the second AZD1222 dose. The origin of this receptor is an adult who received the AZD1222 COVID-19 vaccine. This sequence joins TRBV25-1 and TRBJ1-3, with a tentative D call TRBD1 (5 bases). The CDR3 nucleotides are TGTGCCAGCAGGGGTGGAGGGACCACCTCTGGAAACACCATATATTTT. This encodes CASRGGGTTSGNTIYF.